These T cell receptor beta chains were read from a single sample in a study of T cell repertoires in cytomegalovirus infection. These receptors have no identified antigens. One entry per CDR3 protein results from TCRdb running MiXCR on the reads. Of about 500,000 distinct CDR3 sequences in the sample, around a third were seen once. The specimen was cultured PBMCs, collected from culture after CMV antigen stimulation. The source is a human donor in good health (CMV status not recorded). Some clones in this sample may be carry-over from other donors' samples. Each CDR3 is given with its conserved first and last residue. The order of the fields is J gene, D gene, clone size, V gene, CDR3 DNA, CDR3 protein. A D gene is named only where the DNA matches it firmly. The size entry is marked missing in some rows and otherwise reads once, few, many or a size class.

>TRBJ2-2|TRBD2|-|TRBV7-9
TGTGCCAGCAGCTGGGGACTAGCGGACACCGGGGAGCTGTTTTTT
CASSWGLADTGELFF
>TRBJ2-7|TRBD2|-|TRBV12-3/TRBV12-4
TGTGCCAGCAGATTAGCGGGAGGCACGGGCGAGCAGTACTTC
CASRLAGGTGEQYF
>TRBJ2-3|-|-|TRBV7-9
TGTGCCAGCAGCGAGGCGAGGAGCCGCGATACGCAGTATTTT
CASSEARSRDTQYF
>TRBJ2-1|-|-|TRBV4-3
TGCGCCAGCAGCCAAGGGAGCAGCGATGAGCAGTTCTTC
CASSQGSSDEQFF
>TRBJ1-1|-|few|TRBV5-5
TGTGCCAGCAGCTTCGGGGCACACACTGAAGCTTTCTTT
CASSFGAHTEAFF
>TRBJ1-6|TRBD1|-|TRBV5-1
TGCGCCAGCAGCTTGGACTCCCCGAACAGGGGGCTAAATTCACCCCTCCACTTT
CASSLDSPNRGLNSPLHF
>TRBJ1-1|-|few|TRBV5-1
TGCGCCAGCAGCTCCCCTACGAACACTGAAGCTTTCTTT
CASSSPTNTEAFF
>TRBJ2-3|TRBD1|few|TRBV10-3
TGTGCCATCAGTGACCCCCCTGACAGGGTAAATACGCAGTATTTT
CAISDPPDRVNTQYF
>TRBJ2-7|-|-|TRBV6-2/TRBV6-3
TGTGCCAGCAGTTACTCCAACTCGGCGCTACTCTACGAGCAGTACTTC
CASSYSNSALLYEQYF
>TRBJ2-7|TRBD2|few|TRBV7-2
TGTGCCAGCAGCTTAGTTCTGGGACTAGCGGGCGAGCAGTACTTC
CASSLVLGLAGEQYF
>TRBJ2-2|-|-|TRBV12-3/TRBV12-4
TGTGCCAGCAGTTTCAGGCTACTCGGGAACACCGGGGAGCTGTTTTTT
CASSFRLLGNTGELFF
>TRBJ1-1|-|few|TRBV6-5
TGTGCCAGCAGTAAACGCACCTTCACGGGGAGCACTGAAGCTTTCTTT
CASSKRTFTGSTEAFF
>TRBJ1-2|TRBD1|-|TRBV25-1
TGTGCCAGCAGACCCCGGATCGGGACAGGGCTTAATGGCTACACCTTC
CASRPRIGTGLNGYTF
>TRBJ2-5|TRBD1|-|TRBV12-3/TRBV12-4
TGTGCCAGCAGCCAGGACAGGCAAAAAGAGACCCAGTACTTC
CASSQDRQKETQYF
>TRBJ2-1|TRBD1|-|TRBV5-8
TGTGCCAGCAGCTTATTGGACAGGGTATACAATGAGCAGTTCTTC
CASSLLDRVYNEQFF
>TRBJ2-2|TRBD2|few|TRBV28
TGTGCCAGCAGTTTACCCGGGCTAGCGGGGAACACCGGGGAGCTGTTTTTT
CASSLPGLAGNTGELFF
>TRBJ2-7|TRBD2|few|TRBV12-3/TRBV12-4
TGTGCCAGCAGTGGGACTAGCGGGAGCGGGGAGCAGTACTTC
CASSGTSGSGEQYF
>TRBJ2-3|-|-|TRBV9
TGTGCCAGCAGCGTAGCTAGGAGGGGGGGATCCACAGATACGCAGTATTTT
CASSVARRGGSTDTQYF
>TRBJ1-2|TRBD1|few|TRBV7-9
TGTGCCAGCAGCTCCGACAGGGGGCGTGACTATGGCTACACCTTC
CASSSDRGRDYGYTF
>TRBJ1-5|TRBD1|-|TRBV7-2
TGTGCCAGCAGCTCTAACCCGGGACAGAATCAGCCCCAGCATTTT
CASSSNPGQNQPQHF
>TRBJ1-3|-|-|TRBV20-1
TGCAGTGCTAGAGATCTGACGGACTCTGGAAACACCATATATTTT
CSARDLTDSGNTIYF
>TRBJ1-5|TRBD1|many|TRBV7-2
TGTGCCAGCAGCTTCGGACAGGGGGCGAATCAGCCCCAGCATTTT
CASSFGQGANQPQHF
>TRBJ1-1|-|-|TRBV30
TGTGCCTGGAGTAAGGCGGGCTATACTGAAGCTTTCTTT
CAWSKAGYTEAFF
>TRBJ2-1|TRBD1|few|TRBV27
TGTGCCAGTGGCCGGGACAGCTATTACAATGAGCAGTTCTTC
CASGRDSYYNEQFF
>TRBJ1-2|-|few|TRBV11-3
TGTGCCAGCAGCTTAATACAGGGCTATGGCTACACCTTC
CASSLIQGYGYTF
>TRBJ2-1|TRBD1|-|TRBV4-3
TGCGCCAGCAGCCCGCTGGCACAGGGGAAACACAATGAGCAGTTCTTC
CASSPLAQGKHNEQFF
>TRBJ1-1|TRBD1|-|TRBV12-3/TRBV12-4
TGTGCCAGCAGGAAACAGGGGGCGAACACTGAAGCTTTCTTT
CASRKQGANTEAFF
>TRBJ1-1|TRBD1|many|TRBV7-2
TGTGCCAGCAGCCCGAATCCAGGGGGCATAGCTTTCTTT
CASSPNPGGIAFF
>TRBJ2-1|TRBD1|-|TRBV29-1
TGCAGCGTAAGGGGGACAGGGGTCAATGAGCAGTTCTTC
CSVRGTGVNEQFF
>TRBJ2-1|TRBD1|few|TRBV19
TGTGCCAGTAGTATAGAGGCGGGGACAGGAGTCAACAATGAGCAGTTCTTC
CASSIEAGTGVNNEQFF
>TRBJ1-1|-|many|TRBV4-1
TGCGCCAGCAGCCAAGCAGGGGCCACTGAAGCTTTCTTT
CASSQAGATEAFF
>TRBJ2-1|TRBD2|-|TRBV24-1
TGTGCCACGAGTCATCAGGAGGCTAGCGGCTACAATGAGCAGTTCTTC
CATSHQEASGYNEQFF
>TRBJ2-7|TRBD2|many|TRBV7-2
TGTGCCAGCAGCTTACCGGGGACTACCCGAAGGTTAGGCGAGCAGTACTTC
CASSLPGTTRRLGEQYF
>TRBJ1-2|-|few|TRBV12-3/TRBV12-4
TGTGCCAGCAGTCGTCCCGGGACCTATGGCTACACCTTC
CASSRPGTYGYTF
>TRBJ2-7|TRBD2|-|TRBV10-3
TGTGCCCTACGGGCGGGAGACCTCTACGAGCAGTACTTC
CALRAGDLYEQYF
>TRBJ1-6|-|many|TRBV7-8
TGTGCCAGCATCCGGGCGGCCGGCTTTGGGGACCTCCACTTT
CASIRAAGFGDLHF
>TRBJ2-1|-|-|TRBV29-1
TGCAGCGTTGTGAAGTCCTACAATGAGCAGTTCTTC
CSVVKSYNEQFF
>TRBJ2-7|TRBD2|-|TRBV10-2
TGCGCCAGCAGTGGGTACACTAGCGGGAGGTCCTACGAGCAGTACTTC
CASSGYTSGRSYEQYF
>TRBJ1-1|-|few|TRBV28
TGTGCCAGCACGGATTCAACGGGGGCTACTGAAGCTTTCTTT
CASTDSTGATEAFF
>TRBJ1-2|-|-|TRBV12-3/TRBV12-4
TGTGCCAGCAGTTTCTGGGGCCCACCCCCCAACTATGGCTACACCTTC
CASSFWGPPPNYGYTF
>TRBJ2-7|TRBD2|few|TRBV12-3/TRBV12-4
TGTGCCAGCACTTCGGGCGGGGGAACAGGAGAGCAGTACTTC
CASTSGGGTGEQYF